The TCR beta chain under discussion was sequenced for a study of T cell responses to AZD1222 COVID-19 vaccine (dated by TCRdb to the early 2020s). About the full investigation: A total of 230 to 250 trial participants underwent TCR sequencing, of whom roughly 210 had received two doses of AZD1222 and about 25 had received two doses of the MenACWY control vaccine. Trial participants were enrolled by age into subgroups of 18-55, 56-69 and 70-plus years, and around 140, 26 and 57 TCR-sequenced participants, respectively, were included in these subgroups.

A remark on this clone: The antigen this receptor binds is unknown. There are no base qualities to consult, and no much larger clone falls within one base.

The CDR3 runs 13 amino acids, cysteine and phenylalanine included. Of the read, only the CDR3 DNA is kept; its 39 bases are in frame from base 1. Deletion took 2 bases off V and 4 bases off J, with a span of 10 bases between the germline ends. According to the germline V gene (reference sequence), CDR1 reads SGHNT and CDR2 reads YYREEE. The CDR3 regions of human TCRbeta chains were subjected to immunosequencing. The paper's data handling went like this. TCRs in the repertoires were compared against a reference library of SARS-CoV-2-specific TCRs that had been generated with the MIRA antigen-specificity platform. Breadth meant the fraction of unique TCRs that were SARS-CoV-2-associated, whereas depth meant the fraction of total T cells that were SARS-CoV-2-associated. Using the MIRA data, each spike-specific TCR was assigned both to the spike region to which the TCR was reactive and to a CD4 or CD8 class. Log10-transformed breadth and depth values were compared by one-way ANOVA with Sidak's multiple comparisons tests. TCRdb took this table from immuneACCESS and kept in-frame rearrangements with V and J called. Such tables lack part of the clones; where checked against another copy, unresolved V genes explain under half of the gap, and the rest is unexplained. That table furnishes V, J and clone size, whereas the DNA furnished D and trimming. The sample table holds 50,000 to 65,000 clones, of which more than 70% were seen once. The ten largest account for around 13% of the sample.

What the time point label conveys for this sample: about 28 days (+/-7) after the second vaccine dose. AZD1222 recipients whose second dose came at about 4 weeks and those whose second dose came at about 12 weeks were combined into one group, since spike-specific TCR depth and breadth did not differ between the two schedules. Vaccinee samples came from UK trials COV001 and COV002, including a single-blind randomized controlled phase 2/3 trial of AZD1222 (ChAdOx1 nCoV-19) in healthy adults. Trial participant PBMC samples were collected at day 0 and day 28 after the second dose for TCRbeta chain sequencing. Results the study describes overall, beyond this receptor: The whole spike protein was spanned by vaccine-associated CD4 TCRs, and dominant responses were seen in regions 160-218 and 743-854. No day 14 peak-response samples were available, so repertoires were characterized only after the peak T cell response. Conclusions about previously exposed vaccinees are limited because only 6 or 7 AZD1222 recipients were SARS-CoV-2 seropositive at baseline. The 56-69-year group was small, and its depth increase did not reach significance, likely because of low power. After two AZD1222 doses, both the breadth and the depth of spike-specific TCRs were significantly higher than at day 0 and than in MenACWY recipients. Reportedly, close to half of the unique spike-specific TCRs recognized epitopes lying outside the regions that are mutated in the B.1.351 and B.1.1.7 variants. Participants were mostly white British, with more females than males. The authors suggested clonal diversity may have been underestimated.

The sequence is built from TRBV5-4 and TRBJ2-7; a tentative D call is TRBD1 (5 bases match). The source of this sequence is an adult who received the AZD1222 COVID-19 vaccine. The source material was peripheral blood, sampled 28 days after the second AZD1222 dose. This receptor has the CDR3 CASSFAGSYEQYF. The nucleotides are TGTGCCAGCAGCTTTGCAGGGTCATACGAGCAGTACTTC.